This TCR beta chain is drawn from a study of a mutant IDH1 vaccine in newly diagnosed glioma. Study-wide points: Researchers report vaccine-induced immune responses in just under 95% of patients.

Notes on this clone: Its antigen is as yet unknown.

Method: immunoSEQ multiplex PCR; TCRdb's copy keeps in-frame clones and lacks some. This table holds about 35,000 clones, around 83% found once. Time point indicated: baseline, week 1 (first vaccination visit). Stated treatment: pre-vaccination baseline after standard-of-care therapy. Germline V gene sequence: CDR1 MDHEN, CDR2 SYDVKM. The CDR3 has 13 amino acids. Trimming left V 7 bases short and J 2 bases short, with 11 bases between. The TCR was taken from a middle-aged man with glioma. Some clones in this sample may be carry-over from other donors' samples. The V call is TRBV28, the J call TRBJ1-2; D is unclear. Here the sequenced sample was peripheral blood mononuclear cells (PBMCs), taken from a glioma patient treated with radiotherapy, temozolomide or both. The CDR3 sequence: CASIRNLNYGYTF. In DNA form, the CDR3 reads TGTGCCAGCATACGGAATCTGAACTATGGCTACACCTTC.